These 6 T cell receptor beta chains were all obtained from the same sample, sequenced in a study of spatial heterogeneity in lung cancer (dated by TCRdb to between 2018 and 2021). The library was produced with 5' RACE. TCRdb names NextSeq 500 as the instrument used. TCRdb trimmed the raw reads at Q25, called clones with MiXCR and kept productive beta chains. Every distinct CDR3 protein forms one entry, paired with its most common genes and DNA. The sample table records about 86,000 distinct CDR3 sequences; 10% to 15% of these occur just once. Clones ranked in the top ten supply under 5.5% of the sample. Sample time point, as interpreted from the label and publication: sample taken at primary tumor resection. TCR sequencing used whole RNA extracted from tumor and nontumor lung tissue, or from cryopreserved PBMC samples, without cell sorting. The sequencing here drew on PBMCs, taken at surgery. All receptors come from a male donor with early-stage non-small cell lung cancer.

In this sample, this clonotype turned up many times. The rearrangement joins TRBV20-1 to TRBJ2-2; 7 nucleotides agree with TRBD2. J gave up 3 bases and V 0 bases, and 4 bases lay outside the gene matches. CDR1 and CDR2 (germline): DFQATT, SNEGSKA (reference sequence). The CDR3 length is 15 residues. CDR3 sequence (DNA): TGCAGTGCTAGAGACGGGACTACCGACACCGGGGAGCTGTTTTTT. Its translation is CSARDGTTDTGELFF.

CDR3 sequence: CASIPPGRTYEQYF. The CDR3 bases are TGTGCCAGCATCCCGCCCGGGAGGACCTACGAGCAGTACTTC. The J gene is TRBJ2-7, the V gene TRBV7-9, with 7 bases fitting TRBD2. Looked up from germline, CDR1 is SEHNR and CDR2 is FQNEAQ (reference sequence). The trim removed 7 bases at V and 2 bases at J, leaving 8 bases unmatched. The length of the CDR3 is 14 residues.

Comments on this clonotype: Possible read error: a much larger clone is one base away. The chain joins TRBV6-6 to TRBJ2-5; 12 nucleotides align to TRBD2. Germline V CDR1 and CDR2: MNHNY, SVGAGI (reference sequence). Trimming removed 6 bases from V and 5 bases from J; junction bases left unmatched: 4. The CDR3 consists of 14 residues. The CDR3 region has the DNA TGTGCCAGCAGCCGACTAGCGGGAGTGGAGACCCAGTACTTC. It specifies CASSRLAGVETQYF.

This clonotype came up many times. The chain employs TRBV11-2 and TRBJ2-7; D is possibly TRBD1 or TRBD2 (5 bases each). Trimming removed 5 bases from V and 0 bases from J, with 11 bases in between. This CDR3 has 14 amino acids. Germline CDR1 reads SGHAT; CDR2 reads FQNNGV. The CDR3 protein is CASSQGRNSYEQYF. The DNA of the CDR3 is TGTGCCAGCAGCCAGGGACGGAACTCCTACGAGCAGTACTTC.

This clonotype appeared a few times. The rearrangement joins TRBV2 to TRBJ2-1; no definite D call. This CDR3 spans 10 amino acids. The germline V gene encodes CDR1 SNHLY and CDR2 FYNNEI. V was shortened by 7 bases and J by 7 bases, with 5 bases between the two germline ends. CDR3 loop: CASKGNEQFF. CDR3 nucleotides: TGTGCCAGCAAAGGGAATGAGCAGTTCTTC. Supplemented by reference TRBV2 and TRBJ2-1, the full variable domain reads EPEVTQTPSHQVTQMGQEVILRCVPISNHLYFYWYRQILGQKVEFLVSFYNNEISEKSEIFDDQFSVERPDGSNFTLKIRSTKLEDSAMYFCASKGNEQFFGPGTRLTVL.

In this sample, this clonotype turned up a few times. This rearrangement joins TRBV24-1 to TRBJ1-1; D perhaps matches TRBD1 (5 bases). V was trimmed by 3 bases and J by 4 bases, leaving 8 bases between them. Germline V gene data show CDR1 as KGHDR and CDR2 as SFDVKD. This CDR3 is 13 amino acids long. The CDR3 reads CATSDPGGTEAFF. The CDR3 region has the DNA TGTGCCACCAGTGATCCCGGGGGCACTGAAGCTTTCTTT.